This T cell receptor (beta chain) appears in the sequencing data of a study of technical replicates of blood from a few donors. Germline V gene data show CDR1 as SGDLS and CDR2 as YYNGEE. Unmatched junction bases numbered 9, after V lost 3 bases and J lost 4 bases. The CDR3 sequence is 16 residues long. Libraries were prepared by immunoSEQ multiplex PCR; TCRdb keeps only in-frame clonotypes and omits some of them. The sample carries around 74,000 clones, 80% to 90% recorded once. Source material: PBMCs. The TCR originated in a human donor in good health. Some clones in this sample may be carry-over from other donors' samples. The rearrangement joins TRBV9 to TRBJ2-3; 9 nucleotides match TRBD1. CDR3 DNA: TGTGCCAGCAGCGATCACGGGGGACAGGGTGCAGATACGCAGTATTTT. Residues: CASSDHGGQGADTQYF.